This T cell receptor (beta chain) was sequenced for a study of response to subunit inactivated influenza vaccine. This CDR3 spans 16 amino acids. Per germline, CDR1 SEHNR and CDR2 FQNEAQ (reference sequence). V lost 5 bases and J lost 7; bases outside the gene matches: 10. General observations from the study: The study's authors posited that every seasonal influenza vaccination enlists few new T cells.

This clonotype was detected only once. Its antigen is not identified. MiXCR, run by TCRdb on the RT-PCR reads, gives a single entry per CDR3 protein. The repertoire has hundreds of thousands of distinct CDR3 sequences, around 25% of them found once; the top ten carry around 1.8%. This specimen was CD4+ T cells sorted from PBMCs, taken roughly 5 days after vaccination. The chain is built from TRBV7-9 and TRBJ1-4; TRBD1 matches 10 bases. This clonotype was sampled from a middle-aged man who received an inactivated influenza vaccine. The CDR3 DNA follows: TGTGCCAGCAGCCTACCGACAGGGGGCCGAGGTGAAAAACTGTTTTTT. Amino acid sequence: CASSLPTGGRGEKLFF.